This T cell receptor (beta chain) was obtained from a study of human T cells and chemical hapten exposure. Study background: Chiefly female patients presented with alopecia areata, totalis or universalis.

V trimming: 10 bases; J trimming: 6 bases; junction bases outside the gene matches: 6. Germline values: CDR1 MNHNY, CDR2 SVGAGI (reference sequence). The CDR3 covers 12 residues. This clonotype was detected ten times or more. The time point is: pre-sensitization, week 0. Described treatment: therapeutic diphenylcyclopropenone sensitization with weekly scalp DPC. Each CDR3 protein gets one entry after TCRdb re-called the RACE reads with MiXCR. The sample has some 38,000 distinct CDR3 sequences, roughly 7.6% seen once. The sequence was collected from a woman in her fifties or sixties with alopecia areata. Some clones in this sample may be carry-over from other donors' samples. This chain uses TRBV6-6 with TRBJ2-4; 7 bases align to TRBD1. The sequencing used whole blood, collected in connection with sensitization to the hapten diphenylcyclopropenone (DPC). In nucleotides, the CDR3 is TGTGCCATCGAGGGGGCTGGAAACATTCAGTACTTC. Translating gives CAIEGAGNIQYF.